This TCR beta chain comes out of a study of T cells in Graves' hyperthyroidism and ophthalmopathy. Study conclusions and caveats: A model of 13 V-J pairs discriminated ophthalmopathy from stable hyperthyroidism.

Per germline, CDR1 DFQATT and CDR2 SNEGSKA (reference sequence). CDR3 length equals 13 residues. V gave up 3 bases and J gave up 4 bases, with 12 bases separating them. No progression to ophthalmopathy during 18 months of follow-up defined stable disease. Diagnostic assessment was based on clinical symptoms, serum thyroxine and TRAb, thyroid ultrasound and orbital computed tomography. To note about this clonotype: What it binds is unknown. This may stem from a read error, because a much larger clone lies one nucleotide away.

From RNA transcripts, TCR beta CDR3 regions were amplified. HTBI primers were the set used in a first-round RT-PCR of the TCR CDR3. Via MiXCR, TCRdb re-called the multiplex PCR reads, giving one row per CDR3 protein. Of 600,000 to 800,000 distinct CDR3 sequences listed, about 35% were seen once; the top ten hold approximately 31%. The TCR originated in a woman in her thirties or forties with Graves' hyperthyroidism. The rearrangement uses TRBV20-1 and TRBJ2-5; D call uncertain. Sequenced input: blood. DNA for the CDR3: TGCAGTGCTAGGGAAGGGTCGTTAGAGACCCAGTACTTC. Translated, it gives CSAREGSLETQYF.